Presented here are 29 T cell receptor beta chains from one specimen sequenced in a study of T cells after yellow fever vaccination. TCRdb re-called the 5' RACE reads through MiXCR, storing one row per CDR3 protein. The table has hundreds of thousands of distinct CDR3 sequences, about 12% seen once. The sample consisted of CD4+ T cells sorted from PBMCs, taken 15 days after the yellow fever booster vaccination. All receptors derive from a man younger than 35 who received the YFV17D yellow fever vaccine.

Many counts were recorded for this clonotype. This chain uses TRBV2 with TRBJ1-4; D is unresolved. The CDR3 totals 14 residues. The V and J ends lost 3 bases and 3 bases respectively, with 8 bases between them. CDR1 is SNHLY and CDR2 is FYNNEI in the germline V gene. Here the CDR3 reads CASSERQSNEKLFF. The DNA for the CDR3 is TGTGCCAGCAGTGAGCGGCAGTCTAATGAAAAACTGTTTTTT.

There are a few counts of this clonotype. This chain joins TRBV4-3 and TRBJ1-5, with TRBD1 as a possible D gene (6 bases). This CDR3 region has 15 residues. The V end lost 0 bases, the J end lost 7 bases, and 13 bases lay between the germline ends. Germline CDR1 and CDR2: LGHNA and YSLEER. CDR3 in amino acids: CASSQDYQGQQPQHF. In nucleotides, the CDR3 is TGCGCCAGCAGCCAAGATTATCAGGGGCAACAGCCCCAGCATTTT.

At least ten counts were recorded for this clonotype. V is TRBV5-1 and J is TRBJ2-5; possibly TRBD1 or TRBD2 for D (5 bases each). V shed 4 bases and J shed 2 bases, with 12 bases lying between them. This CDR3 has 14 amino acids. Germline loops: CDR1 SGHRS, CDR2 YFSETQ. The CDR3 protein is CASSHRGSQETQYF. In DNA form, the CDR3 reads TGCGCCAGCAGCCACCGGGGCAGTCAAGAGACCCAGTACTTC.

The chain carries TRBV5-4 and TRBJ2-1, with 8 bases that match TRBD2. Per the germline V gene, CDR1 is SGHNT and CDR2 is YYREEE (reference sequence). The CDR3 spans 16 residues. Germline trimming cut 4 bases from V and 8 bases from J; bases unmatched to any gene: 14. The CDR3 reads CASSEGGSGGVYEQFF. In nucleotides, the CDR3 is TGTGCCAGCAGCGAGGGCGGGAGCGGGGGTGTCTATGAGCAGTTCTTC.

This clonotype showed up just a few times. V usage is TRBV3-1 and J usage is TRBJ2-4; D possibly corresponds to TRBD2 (5 bases). The CDR3 is 12 amino acids. Germline V gene data show CDR1 as LGHDT and CDR2 as YNNKEL (reference sequence). V was trimmed by 3 bases and J by 14 bases, leaving 14 bases between them. CDR3 in amino acids: CASSQNAGMEYF. CDR3 DNA: TGTGCCAGCAGCCAGAACGCCGGGATGGAGTACTTC.

This clonotype has just a few counts. The chain employs TRBV3-1 and TRBJ2-1; no firm D call. From germline, CDR1 is LGHDT and CDR2 YNNKEL (reference sequence). This CDR3 spans 11 amino acids. The V gene lost 5 bases and the J gene lost 11 bases, with 10 bases spanning the gap. The CDR3 DNA sequence: TGTGCCAGCAGCTCCCTTGGTCAGCAGTTCTTC. Translation: CASSSLGQQFF.

The chain recombines TRBV7-2 with TRBJ2-3; no definite D call. The germline V gene has CDR1 SGHTA and CDR2 FQGNSA. CDR3 length equals 11 residues. V lost 7 bases and J 5 bases, leaving 7 bases between the germline ends. The CDR3 DNA is TGTGCCAGCACTCCCGGAGATACGCAGTATTTT. It encodes CASTPGDTQYF.

This clonotype was detected only a few times. V is TRBV18 and J is TRBJ1-2; 8 bases are shared with TRBD1. Losses at the gene ends were 2 bases for V and 5 bases for J; bases not matched to a gene: 4. Germline CDR1 is KGHSH and CDR2 is LQKENI. The CDR3 has 14 amino acids. CDR3 loop: CASSPAGTGYGYTF. CDR3 nucleotides: TGTGCCAGCTCACCAGCCGGGACAGGTTATGGCTACACCTTC.

This clonotype came up a few times. The chain couples TRBV7-6 to TRBJ1-3; D is ambiguous. Between the trimmed V and J ends, which lost 4 bases and 0 bases, there was a span of 10 bases. The CDR3 consists of 15 residues. Germline-derived CDR1 and CDR2 are SGHVS and FNYEAQ. CDR3 protein: CASSSWISSGNTIYF. Written as DNA, the CDR3 is TGTGCCAGCAGCTCCTGGATCTCCTCTGGAAACACCATATATTTT.

J is TRBJ1-2 and V is TRBV24-1, with D possibly TRBD1 on 6 matching bases. Germline V gene sequence: CDR1 KGHDR, CDR2 SFDVKD. The CDR3 loop spans 14 amino acids. Between the trimmed V and J ends, which lost 4 bases and 4 bases, there was a span of 12 bases. The CDR3 loop reads CATSDRTGFYGYTF. Here the CDR3 DNA reads TGTGCCACCAGTGACCGAACAGGGTTCTATGGCTACACCTTC.

The chain combines TRBV11-2 with TRBJ2-6; maybe TRBD2 (7 bases). The CDR3 has 18 amino acids. Trimming took 2 bases from V and 4 from J, leaving 18 bases between them. Germline V gene data show CDR1 as SGHAT and CDR2 as FQNNGV. Here the CDR3 reads CASSLSLSGGAGANVLTF. CDR3 DNA sequence: TGTGCCAGCAGCTTATCGCTCTCGGGGGGCGCGGGGGCCAACGTCCTGACTTTC.

The chain couples TRBV6-2 or TRBV6-3 to TRBJ1-5, with 9 bases aligning to TRBD1. Germline V gene data show CDR1 as MNHEY and CDR2 as SVGEGT. J was trimmed by 5 bases and V by 4 bases; bases with no gene match: 18. The CDR3 totals 19 residues. The CDR3 region has the DNA TGTGCCAGCAGTTCCCCTGGGGGGACAGGGAATTTGCCCGATCAGCCCCAGCATTTT. Translating gives CASSSPGGTGNLPDQPQHF.

CDR3 amino acids: CASSPGASGANVLTF. The CDR3 DNA reads as TGTGCCAGCAGCCCGGGTGCCTCTGGGGCCAACGTCCTGACTTTC. The chain uses TRBV7-2 and TRBJ2-6; D not certain. The germline V gene encodes CDR1 SGHTA and CDR2 FQGNSA. V was pared by 5 bases and J by 0 bases, with 8 bases between. This CDR3 contains 15 residues. Looking up the rest from reference TRBV7-2 and TRBJ2-6 gives the full variable domain: GAGVSQSPSNKVTEKGKDVELRCDPISGHTALYWYRQSLGQGLEFLIYFQGNSAPDKSGLPSDRFSAERTGGSVSTLTIQRTQQEDSAVYLCASSPGASGANVLTFGAGSRLTVL.

The gene calls are TRBV20-1 and TRBJ2-1, with 11 positions matching TRBD2. The CDR3 spans 16 residues. CDR1 is DFQATT, CDR2 SNEGSKA, per germline (reference sequence). V dropped 6 bases and J dropped 4; count of bases not matched to a gene: 11. CDR3 nucleotides: TGCAGTGCCGTAGCGGGGGGGCACCCCCGTTACAATGAGCAGTTCTTC. Its protein is CSAVAGGHPRYNEQFF.

This clonotype was found a few times. This chain uses TRBV4-3 with TRBJ1-5; 7 bases are a match to TRBD1. V lost 6 bases, J lost 0 bases, and 5 bases stayed unmatched. There are 15 residues in the CDR3. Germline values: CDR1 LGHNA, CDR2 YSLEER. CDR3: CASSLTGNSNQPQHF. CDR3 coding DNA: TGCGCCAGCAGTCTGACAGGGAATAGCAATCAGCCCCAGCATTTT.

At least ten counts were recorded for this clonotype. The rearrangement uses TRBV20-1 and TRBJ2-1; possible D gene TRBD2, 6 bases. Germline CDR1 reads DFQATT; CDR2 reads SNEGSKA (reference sequence). The CDR3 is made up of 15 amino acids. Trimming left V 3 bases short and J 3 bases short, with 15 bases between. The CDR3 DNA reads as TGCAGTGCTAGCCCGCGGGACGGGGTCTACAATGAGCAGTTCTTC. Encoded protein: CSASPRDGVYNEQFF.

The rearrangement uses TRBV5-1 and TRBJ2-5; 8 nucleotides line up with TRBD2. The trim removed 4 bases at V and 10 bases at J, leaving 6 bases unmatched. Germline V gives CDR1 SGHRS, CDR2 YFSETQ. The CDR3 is made up of 12 amino acids. The CDR3 DNA sequence: TGCGCCAGCAGCCCCGGGGGGGGGCACCAGTACTTC. It is translated as CASSPGGGHQYF.

The chain links TRBV19 to TRBJ2-7, with D perhaps TRBD2 (7 bases). V dropped 4 bases and J dropped 0 bases, with 16 bases sitting between them. The CDR3 loop spans 16 amino acids. Germline V gene lookup returns CDR1 LNHDA and CDR2 SQIVND (reference sequence). DNA of the CDR3: TGTGCCAGTAGTAACCGGGGCGGGGGCCTCTCCTACGAGCAGTACTTC. Encoded protein: CASSNRGGGLSYEQYF.

This clonotype was observed a few times. The chain is built from TRBV12-3 or TRBV12-4 and TRBJ2-2, with D maybe TRBD2 (6 bases). The length of the CDR3 is 15 residues. Trimming cost V 5 bases and J 4 bases, with 14 bases left between them. The CDR3 region is CASSQRRDGTGELFF. The CDR3 DNA follows: TGTGCCAGCAGTCAACGGAGGGACGGCACCGGGGAGCTGTTTTTT.

The chain combines TRBV4-2 with TRBJ2-3; 10 bases are a match to TRBD2. Germline values: CDR1 LGHNA, CDR2 YNFKEQ. This CDR3 region has 14 residues. V shed 3 bases and J 9 bases; nucleotides not matched to a gene: 6. The CDR3: CASSQEAGGPTQYF. In nucleotides, the CDR3 is TGTGCCAGCAGCCAGGAAGCGGGGGGGCCCACGCAGTATTTT.

This clonotype was detected only a few times. CDR3 in DNA: TGTGCCAGCAGCCCCGGGGCCCCTCAAGAGACCCAGTACTTC. It translates to CASSPGAPQETQYF. The chain has TRBV11-2 and TRBJ2-5; either TRBD1 or TRBD2 may supply D (5 bases each). V shed 5 bases and J shed 2 bases, with 12 bases lying between them. Germline V CDR1 and CDR2: SGHAT, FQNNGV. The CDR3 totals 14 residues.

V gene TRBV7-9 combines with J gene TRBJ2-3, with D unclear. The CDR3 sequence is 17 residues long. V dropped 3 bases and J dropped 2 bases, with 18 bases sitting between them. Germline V gene data show CDR1 as SEHNR and CDR2 as FQNEAQ (reference sequence). The chain's CDR3 is CASSLSPAWGNTDTQYF. The DNA for the CDR3 is TGTGCCAGCAGCTTGAGCCCCGCGTGGGGAAACACAGATACGCAGTATTTT.

This chain connects TRBV3-1 to TRBJ2-2, with a tentative D call TRBD2 (6 bases). Trimming removed 5 bases from V and 1 base from J, with 11 bases in between. Germline values: CDR1 LGHDT, CDR2 YNNKEL (reference sequence). The CDR3 sequence is 15 residues long. CDR3 sequence: CASSARDLNTGELFF. DNA of the CDR3: TGTGCCAGCAGCGCCCGGGACTTGAACACCGGGGAGCTGTTTTTT.

This clonotype was counted at least ten times. The J gene is TRBJ2-7, the V gene TRBV7-2, with D possibly being TRBD2 (5 bases). This CDR3 region has 13 residues. Per the germline V gene, CDR1 is SGHTA and CDR2 is FQGNSA. Trimming pared 4 bases from V and 7 bases from J, leaving 14 bases between. CDR3 protein: CASSSRRGSEQYV. CDR3 sequence (DNA): TGTGCCAGCAGCTCGCGTCGGGGAAGTGAGCAGTACGTC.

This chain joins TRBV7-9 and TRBJ1-5; the match to TRBD1 covers 9 bases. CDR1 SEHNR and CDR2 FQNEAQ come from the germline V gene (reference sequence). CDR3 size: 18 residues. V shed 5 bases, J shed 0 bases, and the junction held 11 bases outside the gene matches. The CDR3 is CASSRGGTGTYSNQPQHF. The CDR3 bases are TGTGCCAGCAGCCGCGGCGGGACAGGGACCTATAGCAATCAGCCCCAGCATTTT.

This clonotype appeared a few times. The chain is built from TRBV2 and TRBJ2-6; no definite D call. This CDR3 comprises 14 residues. CDR1 is SNHLY and CDR2 is FYNNEI in the germline V gene. Between the trimmed V and J ends, which lost 7 bases and 2 bases, there was a span of 9 bases. The CDR3 region is CASNRETGANVLTF. In DNA, the CDR3 is TGTGCCAGCAATCGTGAAACTGGGGCCAACGTCCTGACTTTC.

The sample holds a few counts of this clonotype. The V and J genes are TRBV24-1 and TRBJ2-3; D gene ambiguous. The V end lost 4 bases, the J end lost 3 bases, and 7 bases lay between the germline ends. CDR3 size: 13 residues. CDR1 KGHDR and CDR2 SFDVKD come from the germline V gene. The CDR3 protein is CATSDPFTDTQYF. The CDR3 region has the DNA TGTGCCACCAGTGACCCTTTTACAGATACGCAGTATTTT.

V gene TRBV12-3 or TRBV12-4 combines with J gene TRBJ2-3, with D tentatively TRBD2 (5 bases). The CDR3 runs to 14 residues. Trimming removed 5 bases at V and 3 bases at J, with 12 bases between. The CDR3 region is CASSSRTRTDTQYF. Here the CDR3 DNA reads TGTGCCAGCAGTAGCCGAACTAGGACAGATACGCAGTATTTT.

This clonotype was found a few times. The chain uses TRBV7-6 and TRBJ1-1, with D possibly matching TRBD1 (5 bases). V was clipped by 5 bases and J by 4 bases, with 14 bases between them. This CDR3 has 14 amino acids. Germline-derived CDR1 and CDR2 are SGHVS and FNYEAQ. The CDR3 region has the DNA TGTGCCAGCAGCCCTCCCGGGGGGGGCACTGAAGCTTTCTTT. It encodes CASSPPGGGTEAFF.